The 25 T cell receptor beta chains below come from one sample, sequenced in a study of metastatic and nonmetastatic thyroid tumors. Every patient underwent thyroid surgery untreated. TCRdb called clones again from the PCR reads with MiXCR. Of roughly 22,000 clones listed, 30% to 40% are singletons. Sequenced input: blood. The receptor source for this set is a male donor with papillary thyroid cancer or a benign thyroid nodule (not recorded which). Some clones in this sample may be carry-over from other donors' samples.

This clone has ten or more counts. The CDR3 sequence: CASSPGPNSGNTIYF. The CDR3 nucleotides read TGTGCCAGCAGCCCGGGACCGAACTCTGGAAACACCATATATTTT. The chain couples TRBV7-6 to TRBJ1-3; tentatively, D is TRBD1 (5 bases). Germline V lookup: CDR1 SGHVS, CDR2 FNYEAQ. The CDR3 sequence is 15 residues long. V lost 5 bases and J 0 bases, leaving 11 bases between the germline ends. Filled out from reference TRBV7-6 and TRBJ1-3, the complete variable domain reads GAGVSQSPRYKVTKRGQDVALRCDPISGHVSLYWYRQALGQGPEFLTYFNYEAQQDKSGLPNDRFSAERPEGSISTLTIQRTEQRDSAMYRCASSPGPNSGNTIYFGEGSWLTVV.

This chain links TRBV5-1 with TRBJ2-7, with D possibly matching TRBD1 (6 bases). V lost 6 bases and J lost 2, with 12 bases in between. The CDR3 covers 13 residues. Germline CDR1 SGHRS, CDR2 YFSETQ. The chain's CDR3 is CASISGDTYEQYF. For the CDR3, the DNA is TGCGCCAGCATCTCCGGGGACACCTACGAGCAGTACTTC.

This clone was seen only a few times. This chain links TRBV3-1 with TRBJ2-7; D is ambiguous. CDR3 size: 12 residues. With 3 bases removed from V and 3 bases from J, the gap between germline ends came to 6 bases. Germline assignment: CDR1 LGHDT and CDR2 YNNKEL (reference sequence). The CDR3 loop is CASSQSDYEQYF. CDR3 DNA sequence: TGTGCCAGCAGCCAGAGCGACTACGAGCAGTACTTC.

This rearrangement joins TRBV20-1 to TRBJ2-7, with 11 bases matching TRBD2. From germline, CDR1 is DFQATT and CDR2 SNEGSKA (reference sequence). The CDR3 length is 14 residues. Trimming at V came to 5 bases and at J to 0 bases, leaving 3 bases not matched to a gene. CDR3 DNA: TGCAGTGCTGTGACTAGCGGGGACTCCTACGAGCAGTACTTC. This gives the protein CSAVTSGDSYEQYF.

This clone is classed as medium-sized. The CDR3 region is CASAISQGATGELFF. CDR3 DNA: TGTGCCAGTGCTATCTCGCAGGGGGCCACCGGGGAGCTGTTTTTT. This chain connects TRBV19 to TRBJ2-2; 8 nucleotides agree with TRBD1. This CDR3 is 15 amino acids long. V shed 8 bases and J 4 bases; nucleotides not matched to a gene: 9. CDR1 is LNHDA and CDR2 is SQIVND in the germline V gene (reference sequence).

This clone is classed as medium-sized. The rearrangement uses TRBV5-1 and TRBJ2-1; D ambiguous. Trimming shortened V by 1 base and J by 6 bases, and 17 bases separated the two germline ends. The CDR3 is 16 residues long. CDR1 and CDR2 from the germline V gene are SGHRS and YFSETQ. The CDR3 here is CASSLSSGRPFNEQFF. The CDR3 nucleotides are TGCGCCAGCAGCTTGTCGTCAGGACGGCCTTTCAATGAGCAGTTCTTC. Complete variable domain (other parts from reference TRBV5-1 and TRBJ2-1): KAGVTQTPRYLIKTRGQQVTLSCSPISGHRSVSWYQQTPGQGLQFLFEYFSETQRNKGNFPGRFSGRQFSNSRSEMNVSTLELGDSALYLCASSLSSGRPFNEQFFGPGTRLTVL.

The chain links TRBV4-3 to TRBJ2-7, with D unclear. There are 15 residues in the CDR3. Trimming shortened V by 0 bases and J by 2 bases, and 11 bases separated the two germline ends. The germline V gene encodes CDR1 LGHNA and CDR2 YSLEER. CDR3 loop: CASSQDAGGPYEQYF. The CDR3 DNA is TGCGCCAGCAGCCAAGACGCAGGTGGGCCCTACGAGCAGTACTTC.

This clone is labeled as medium-sized. The chain couples TRBV5-1 to TRBJ2-7; D remains unclear. Trimming stripped 5 bases from V and 0 bases from J, with 15 bases between. Looked up from germline, CDR1 is SGHRS and CDR2 is YFSETQ. CDR3 length: 15 residues. CDR3 sequence: CASSKAGVSSYEQYF. Here the CDR3 DNA reads TGCGCCAGCAGTAAAGCAGGAGTCAGCTCCTACGAGCAGTACTTC.

This sequence joins TRBV7-3 and TRBJ2-3; 8 bases map to TRBD2. Trimming at V came to 3 bases and at J to 2 bases, leaving 4 bases not matched to a gene. This CDR3 has 15 residues. The germline V gene encodes CDR1 SGHTA and CDR2 FQGTGA. CDR3 DNA sequence: TGTGCCAGCAGCTTGTTTAGCGGGGCCACAGATACGCAGTATTTT. Amino acid sequence: CASSLFSGATDTQYF.

This clone is judged medium-sized (0.01 to 0.1%). The rearrangement joins TRBV4-1 to TRBJ1-2, with D unclear. There are 11 residues in the CDR3. Germline lookup yields CDR1 MGHRA and CDR2 YSYEKL. V was cut by 0 bases and J by 7 bases, with 3 bases left in between. Here the CDR3 reads CASSQDGGYTF. For the CDR3, the DNA is TGCGCCAGCAGCCAAGATGGTGGCTACACCTTC.

In this sample, this clone turned up a few times. The CDR3, as DNA: TGTGCCAGTAGTATAGGGAATGGCGGCTACACCTTC. Its protein product is CASSIGNGGYTF. The rearrangement joins TRBV19 to TRBJ1-2; the D is unclear. Germline V gene lookup returns CDR1 LNHDA and CDR2 SQIVND (reference sequence). This CDR3 contains 12 residues. Trimming took off 1 base at V and 8 bases at J, with 8 bases between the two ends. The full variable domain, with the rest looked up from reference TRBV19 and TRBJ1-2, is DGGITQSPKYLFRKEGQNVTLSCEQNLNHDAMYWYRQDPGQGLRLIYYSQIVNDFQKGDIAEGYSVSREKKESFPLTVTSAQKNPTAFYLCASSIGNGGYTFGSGTRLTVV.

CDR3 sequence (DNA): TGTGCCAGTCGACAGGGAGCTTTGAGCACTGAAGCTTTCTTT. It is translated as CASRQGALSTEAFF. This chain joins TRBV18 and TRBJ1-1; 7 positions match TRBD1. This CDR3 is built from 14 residues. V dropped 9 bases and J dropped 4; count of bases not matched to a gene: 11. CDR1 and CDR2 from the germline V gene are KGHSH and LQKENI.

The chain has TRBV30 and TRBJ2-7, with 11 bases fitting TRBD1. Germline-derived CDR1 and CDR2 are GTSNPN and SVGIG (reference sequence). This CDR3 region has 12 residues. Trimming took 7 bases from V and 7 from J; bases not matched to a gene: 6. DNA of the CDR3: TGTGCCTTCCGGGACAGGGGGAGAGAGCAGTACTTC. This codes for CAFRDRGREQYF.

This clone was seen at least ten times. This chain uses TRBV10-3 with TRBJ2-5, with D uncertain. The germline CDR1 and CDR2 sequences are ENHRY and SYGVKD. V lost 4 bases and J 4 bases, leaving 16 bases between the germline ends. This CDR3 comprises 15 residues. The CDR3 sequence is CAISGESLPGETQYF. The CDR3 region has the DNA TGTGCCATCAGTGGAGAAAGTCTTCCCGGAGAGACCCAGTACTTC.

This clone was found a few times. The chain carries TRBV27 and TRBJ2-3, with D possibly TRBD2 on 7 matching bases. The CDR3 totals 13 residues. CDR1 MNHEY and CDR2 SMNVEV come from the germline V gene (reference sequence). V gave up 8 bases and J gave up 5 bases, with 14 bases separating them. CDR3 sequence (DNA): TGTGCCAGCCGGGGGGCCTACGGAGATACGCAGTATTTT. Translation: CASRGAYGDTQYF.

Ten or more counts support this clone. This chain joins TRBV30 and TRBJ2-1, with unresolved D. The CDR3 length is 13 residues. V shed 5 bases and J shed 7 bases, with 15 bases lying between them. The germline V gene encodes CDR1 GTSNPN and CDR2 SVGIG (reference sequence). The DNA of the CDR3 is TGTGCCTGGGGCCTCCAGTTGGATAATGAGCAGTTCTTC. This encodes CAWGLQLDNEQFF.

This chain joins TRBV11-2 and TRBJ2-7; 7 bases are a match to TRBD2. CDR1 is SGHAT, CDR2 FQNNGV, per germline. V was pared by 5 bases and J by 7 bases, with 20 bases of the junction left unmatched. CDR3 size: 17 residues. The CDR3 nucleotides are TGTGCCAGCAGCCACGGCGGGTGGGCGGGAGCCCCCGGGGAGCAGTACTTC. Protein: CASSHGGWAGAPGEQYF.

The chain recombines TRBV6-4 with TRBJ2-2, with D unresolved. The CDR3 has 14 amino acids. Germline V gene data show CDR1 as MRHNA and CDR2 as SNTAGT. V shed 8 bases and J shed 0 bases, with 10 bases lying between them. Written as DNA, the CDR3 is TGTGCCAGCGTTCAGGAAGCGAACACCGGGGAGCTGTTTTTT. Translation gives CASVQEANTGELFF.

This clone was detected only a few times. The chain joins TRBV6-1 to TRBJ1-2, with 10 nucleotides matching TRBD1. Germline values: CDR1 MNHNS, CDR2 SASEGT. The CDR3 length is 15 residues. The V gene end was trimmed by 7 bases and the J gene end by 4 bases; junction bases not matched to a gene: 9. The chain's CDR3 is CASTQMTGGIYGYTF. DNA of the CDR3: TGTGCCAGCACCCAAATGACAGGGGGCATCTATGGCTACACCTTC.

In this sample, this clone is medium-sized. The chain joins TRBV24-1 to TRBJ2-5; D is undetermined. The germline gives CDR1 KGHDR, CDR2 SFDVKD. V was shortened by 6 bases and J by 5 bases, with 12 bases between the two germline ends. The CDR3 covers 13 residues. The CDR3: CATSSSFLETQYF. The CDR3 nucleotides are TGTGCCACCAGTTCATCGTTTTTGGAGACCCAGTACTTC.

V and J are TRBV12-3 or TRBV12-4 and TRBJ2-7; D not resolved. Deletions cut 6 bases from V and 3 bases from J, with 18 bases between. The CDR3 consists of 15 residues. In DNA, the CDR3 is TGTGCCAGCAGCCCCCGTGACAACGACCGCTACGAGCAGTACTTC. Protein: CASSPRDNDRYEQYF.

V is TRBV5-4 and J is TRBJ2-3, with 7 positions matching TRBD2. The CDR3 consists of 15 residues. J was trimmed by 4 bases and V by 2 bases; bases with no gene match: 7. Per germline, CDR1 SGHNT and CDR2 YYREEE (reference sequence). Here the CDR3 reads CASSFFGGRADTQYF. CDR3 nucleotide sequence: TGTGCCAGCAGCTTTTTCGGGGGGAGGGCAGATACGCAGTATTTT. The full variable domain, in which reference TRBV5-4 and TRBJ2-3 provide the parts outside the CDR3, is ETGVTQSPTHLIKTRGQQVTLRCSSQSGHNTVSWYQQALGQGPQFIFQYYREEENGRGNFPPRFSGLQFPNYSSELNVNALELDDSALYLCASSFFGGRADTQYFGPGTRLTVL.

The rearrangement joins TRBV30 to TRBJ2-2, with 8 bases that match TRBD1. The germline V gene has CDR1 GTSNPN and CDR2 SVGIG (reference sequence). V was pared by 3 bases and J by 2 bases, with 2 bases of the junction left unmatched. The CDR3 totals 14 residues. As DNA, the CDR3 is TGTGCCTGGAGGGGGACAGGAAACACCGGGGAGCTGTTTTTT. It translates to CAWRGTGNTGELFF.

This sequence joins TRBV20-1 and TRBJ1-2; TRBD1 agrees at 8 bases. Per germline, CDR1 DFQATT and CDR2 SNEGSKA (reference sequence). The trim removed 3 bases at V and 4 bases at J, leaving 10 bases unmatched. The CDR3 is made up of 15 amino acids. Here the CDR3 reads CSARGPDRGGYGYTF. The CDR3 nucleotides read TGCAGTGCTAGGGGCCCAGACAGGGGTGGCTATGGCTACACCTTC.

By proportion, this clone is medium-sized. V is TRBV4-3 and J is TRBJ2-1; no clear D gene. The CDR3 runs 13 residues. From germline, CDR1 is LGHNA and CDR2 YSLEER. V was shortened by 4 bases and J by 9 bases, with 13 bases between the two germline ends. The CDR3: CASSLESRGEQFF. For the CDR3, the DNA is TGCGCCAGCAGCCTAGAGAGTCGTGGTGAGCAGTTCTTC.